Presented here are 26 T cell receptor beta chains from one specimen sequenced in a study of identical twins. From the 5' RACE reads, TCRdb called clonotypes with MiXCR, one entry per CDR3 protein. This repertoire shows approximately 240,000 distinct CDR3 sequences, over 12% found once; its top ten account for approximately 8.8%. The sample taken for sequencing was memory (CD45RO+) T cells sorted from blood. Receptors originate from a woman under 30 in good health.

Only a few counts were recorded for this clonotype. V usage is TRBV20-1 and J usage is TRBJ2-3; 9 bases agree with TRBD2. CDR1 is DFQATT, CDR2 SNEGSKA, per germline (reference sequence). The CDR3 consists of 15 residues. Unmatched junction bases numbered 5, after V lost 4 bases and J lost 0 bases. CDR3 sequence reads: CSATPLAGSTDTQYF. In DNA, the CDR3 is TGCAGTGCTACCCCCCTAGCGGGGAGCACAGATACGCAGTATTTT.

This clonotype was observed a few times. CDR3: CASSHPAGSQHF. The CDR3 bases are TGTGCCAGTAGTCACCCTGCGGGGTCCCAGCATTTT. The genes are TRBV19 and TRBJ1-5; D uncertain. CDR1 LNHDA and CDR2 SQIVND come from the germline V gene (reference sequence). V lost 5 bases, J lost 11 bases, and 13 bases lay in between. The CDR3 extends over 12 amino acids.

This clonotype was observed a handful of times. This rearrangement joins TRBV4-3 to TRBJ1-6; D is uncertain. The CDR3 consists of 14 residues. Trimming took 3 bases from V and 10 from J, leaving 13 bases between them. The germline CDR1 and CDR2 sequences are LGHNA and YSLEER. The CDR3, as DNA: TGCGCCAGCAGCCACGAGGCCTTGAGGTCACCCCTCCACTTT. It is translated as CASSHEALRSPLHF.

This clonotype came up many times. The chain uses TRBV2 and TRBJ1-1, with D unclear. Germline V gene data show CDR1 as SNHLY and CDR2 as FYNNEI. This CDR3 is built from 11 residues. V lost 3 bases and J 1 base, leaving 0 bases between the germline ends. The CDR3: CASSENTEAFF. The CDR3 region has the DNA TGTGCCAGCAGTGAGAACACTGAAGCTTTCTTT.

This clonotype has more than one count but fewer than ten. The rearrangement links TRBV5-4 to TRBJ1-1; 7 bases map to TRBD1. This CDR3 is 15 amino acids long. Trimming cost V 2 bases and J 0 bases; bases outside gene matches: 4. The germline V gene has CDR1 SGHNT and CDR2 YYREEE (reference sequence). The CDR3 loop is CASSFFDRVNTEAFF. The CDR3, as DNA: TGTGCCAGCAGCTTTTTCGACAGGGTGAACACTGAAGCTTTCTTT. Drawing the rest from reference TRBV5-4 and TRBJ1-1, the complete variable domain is ETGVTQSPTHLIKTRGQQVTLRCSSQSGHNTVSWYQQALGQGPQFIFQYYREEENGRGNFPPRFSGLQFPNYSSELNVNALELDDSALYLCASSFFDRVNTEAFFGQGTRLTVV.

This clonotype was observed at least ten times. This chain joins TRBV7-9 and TRBJ1-5; D is uncertain. V shed 5 bases and J shed 4 bases, with 9 bases lying between them. Germline assignment: CDR1 SEHNR and CDR2 FQNEAQ (reference sequence). The length of the CDR3 is 13 residues. The CDR3 is CASSPGHNQPQHF. CDR3 coding DNA: TGTGCCAGCAGCCCGGGCCATAATCAGCCCCAGCATTTT.

This clonotype has more than one count but fewer than ten. The rearrangement uses TRBV10-3 and TRBJ2-3, with D possibly matching TRBD1 (6 bases). The length of the CDR3 is 13 residues. Germline assignment: CDR1 ENHRY and CDR2 SYGVKD. The V and J ends lost 9 bases and 9 bases respectively, with 19 bases between them. The CDR3 coding sequence is TGTGCCATAGGGGGAGCAGCAGCGCGGACGCAGTATTTT. Translated, it gives CAIGGAAARTQYF.

This clonotype has a handful of counts. This chain connects TRBV9 to TRBJ2-7; D perhaps matches TRBD2 (6 bases). The V end lost 2 bases, the J end lost 5 bases, and 14 bases lay between the germline ends. The CDR3 extends over 14 amino acids. Per the germline V gene, CDR1 is SGDLS and CDR2 is YYNGEE. The CDR3 spells CASSVGGAPNEQYF. The DNA for the CDR3 is TGTGCCAGCAGCGTTGGAGGGGCCCCCAACGAGCAGTACTTC.

This chain connects TRBV12-3 or TRBV12-4 to TRBJ1-4; 10 bases map to TRBD1. The trim removed 8 bases at V and 7 bases at J, leaving 7 bases unmatched. The CDR3 runs to 14 residues. The CDR3 nucleotides are TGTGCCAGCGATGAGAGGACAGGGGGTGAAAAACTGTTTTTT. Translated, it gives CASDERTGGEKLFF.

V is TRBV5-1 and J is TRBJ2-1; the match to TRBD2 covers 13 bases. With V trimmed by 2 bases and J by 6 bases, 5 bases remained unmatched. The CDR3 totals 16 residues. CDR1 is SGHRS and CDR2 is YFSETQ in the germline V gene. DNA of the CDR3: TGCGCCAGCAGCTTAGGTACTAGCGGGAGGGTCAATGAGCAGTTCTTC. This sequence encodes CASSLGTSGRVNEQFF.

The chain has TRBV4-3 and TRBJ1-3; 8 positions match TRBD1. Trimming cost V 0 bases and J 1 base; bases outside gene matches: 5. CDR1 and CDR2 (germline): LGHNA, YSLEER. This CDR3 has 17 amino acids. The CDR3 DNA reads TGCGCCAGCAGCCAAGAGGGGACAGGAACTTCTGGAAACACCATATATTTT. It encodes CASSQEGTGTSGNTIYF.

The chain is built from TRBV3-1 and TRBJ1-5; D gene ambiguous. Germline-derived CDR1 and CDR2 are LGHDT and YNNKEL (reference sequence). Trimming cost V 9 bases and J 3 bases, with 12 bases left between them. The CDR3 is made up of 13 amino acids. In DNA form, the CDR3 reads TGTGCCAGTTCGCGGGCCTACAATCAGCCCCAGCATTTT. Its translation: CASSRAYNQPQHF.

J is TRBJ2-5 and V is TRBV24-1, with D perhaps being TRBD1 or TRBD2 (6 bases each). Germline V CDR1 and CDR2: KGHDR, SFDVKD. This CDR3 is built from 13 residues. Trimming stripped 5 bases from V and 4 bases from J, with 10 bases between. The CDR3 bases are TGTGCCACCAGTGGTGGGGGGCGAGAGACCCAGTACTTC. Translated: CATSGGGRETQYF.

Written as DNA, the CDR3 is TGTGCCAGCAGTGAAGTCGGTGGCTATAATTCACCCCTCCACTTT. It is translated as CASSEVGGYNSPLHF. The chain joins TRBV2 to TRBJ1-6; D remains ambiguous. Germline V gene sequence: CDR1 SNHLY, CDR2 FYNNEI. CDR3 length: 15 amino acids. Trimming shortened V by 1 base and J by 3 bases, and 7 bases separated the two germline ends.

Ten or more counts support this clonotype. The genes are TRBV27 and TRBJ2-2, with D possibly TRBD1 on 5 matching bases. Germline V gene data show CDR1 as MNHEY and CDR2 as SMNVEV (reference sequence). This CDR3 contains 12 residues. V was pared by 6 bases and J by 12 bases, with 14 bases between. For the CDR3, the DNA is TGTGCCAGCAGCCCAGGGTGGGCGAAGCTGTTTTTT. As protein: CASSPGWAKLFF.

The chain carries TRBV6-1 and TRBJ1-2, with D perhaps matching TRBD1 (5 bases). V was clipped by 7 bases and J by 4 bases, with 13 bases between them. The CDR3 loop spans 13 amino acids. Germline V gene lookup returns CDR1 MNHNS and CDR2 SASEGT. The CDR3 DNA sequence: TGTGCCAGCAAAAAAGACGGGACCTATGGCTACACCTTC. Protein sequence: CASKKDGTYGYTF.

This clonotype was found a few times. At one boundary the junction diverges from the germline segment, which might be a read error. The V gene is TRBV7-9, the J gene TRBJ2-2; perhaps TRBD2 as D (6 bases). Looked up from germline, CDR1 is SEHNR and CDR2 is FQNEAQ (reference sequence). The CDR3 contains 14 residues. CDR3 protein: CASSLELITGGLFF. The DNA of the CDR3 is TGTGCCAGCAGCTTAGAACTCATCACCGGGGGGCTGTTTTTT.

This clonotype was detected once. This chain joins TRBV5-3 and TRBJ1-1; D call uncertain. TRBV5-3 belongs to the ORF category, with a function that is uncertain. V was trimmed by 9 bases and J by 4 bases, leaving 22 bases between them. This CDR3 region has 15 residues. CDR3 sequence: CAMSPGLHCSTEAFF. The DNA for the CDR3 is TGTGCCATGAGCCCCGGGCTGCACTGCAGCACTGAAGCTTTCTTT.

The rearrangement uses TRBV5-6 and TRBJ2-1; D uncertain. Germline V gene data show CDR1 as SGHDT and CDR2 as YYEEEE. The CDR3 length is 15 residues. V was cut by 4 bases and J by 5 bases, with 16 bases left in between. The CDR3 reads CASSLGWATDNEQFF. The CDR3 bases are TGTGCCAGCAGCCTTGGTTGGGCCACCGACAATGAGCAGTTCTTC.

The J gene is TRBJ2-1, the V gene TRBV20-1, with 10 bases lining up with TRBD1. Looked up from germline, CDR1 is DFQATT and CDR2 is SNEGSKA (reference sequence). The CDR3 extends over 15 amino acids. V lost 6 bases, J lost 5 bases, and 10 bases stayed unmatched. The CDR3 here is CSASKWTGGDNEQFF. The DNA for the CDR3 is TGCAGTGCCTCCAAGTGGACAGGGGGAGACAATGAGCAGTTCTTC.

The chain employs TRBV18 and TRBJ1-1; TRBD1 agrees at 7 bases. V shed 4 bases, J shed 5 bases, and the junction held 7 bases outside the gene matches. Looked up from germline, CDR1 is KGHSH and CDR2 is LQKENI. This CDR3 spans 14 amino acids. CDR3 DNA sequence: TGTGCCAGCTCACAACGACAGGGAGGGACTGAAGCTTTCTTT. Encoded protein: CASSQRQGGTEAFF.

V gene TRBV5-1 combines with J gene TRBJ2-3, with 14 positions matching TRBD2. The V segment lost 4 bases and the J segment 9 bases; nucleotides outside the gene matches: 7. The CDR3 runs to 15 residues. Germline V gene sequence: CDR1 SGHRS, CDR2 YFSETQ. The CDR3 sequence: CASSPGLAGAYTQYF. The CDR3 DNA is TGCGCCAGCAGCCCGGGACTAGCGGGGGCCTACACGCAGTATTTT.

This clonotype was picked up many times. This chain links TRBV7-2 with TRBJ2-1, with a possible D match to TRBD1 (6 bases). Germline loops: CDR1 SGHTA, CDR2 FQGNSA. The CDR3 is 15 residues long. V shed 1 base and J shed 5 bases, with 12 bases lying between them. The CDR3: CASSLVETGDNEQFF. As DNA, the CDR3 is TGTGCCAGCAGCTTAGTAGAGACAGGAGACAATGAGCAGTTCTTC.

The V call is TRBV5-6, the J call TRBJ2-1, with TRBD1 as a possible D gene (6 bases). Trimming shortened V by 1 base and J by 9 bases, and 8 bases separated the two germline ends. CDR3 length equals 12 residues. CDR1 is SGHDT, CDR2 YYEEEE, per germline. For the CDR3, the DNA is TGTGCCAGCAGCTTGTCAGGGGTTGAGCAGTTCTTC. This gives the protein CASSLSGVEQFF.

This rearrangement joins TRBV6-1 to TRBJ2-7, with 7 bases lining up with TRBD1. J was trimmed by 0 bases and V by 8 bases; bases with no gene match: 4. The CDR3 consists of 13 residues. CDR1 is MNHNS and CDR2 is SASEGT in the germline V gene. CDR3 DNA: TGTGCCAGCCGGGACAGCCCCTCCTACGAGCAGTACTTC. Translated, it gives CASRDSPSYEQYF.

This clonotype was observed a handful of times. The gene calls are TRBV20-1 and TRBJ1-2; no definite D call. The V gene lost 6 bases and the J gene lost 8 bases, with 19 bases spanning the gap. CDR1 is DFQATT, CDR2 SNEGSKA, per germline (reference sequence). This CDR3 region has 13 residues. In nucleotides, the CDR3 is TGCAGTGCATTACCCACGGGGTTAGGCGGCTACACCTTC. Its translation: CSALPTGLGGYTF.